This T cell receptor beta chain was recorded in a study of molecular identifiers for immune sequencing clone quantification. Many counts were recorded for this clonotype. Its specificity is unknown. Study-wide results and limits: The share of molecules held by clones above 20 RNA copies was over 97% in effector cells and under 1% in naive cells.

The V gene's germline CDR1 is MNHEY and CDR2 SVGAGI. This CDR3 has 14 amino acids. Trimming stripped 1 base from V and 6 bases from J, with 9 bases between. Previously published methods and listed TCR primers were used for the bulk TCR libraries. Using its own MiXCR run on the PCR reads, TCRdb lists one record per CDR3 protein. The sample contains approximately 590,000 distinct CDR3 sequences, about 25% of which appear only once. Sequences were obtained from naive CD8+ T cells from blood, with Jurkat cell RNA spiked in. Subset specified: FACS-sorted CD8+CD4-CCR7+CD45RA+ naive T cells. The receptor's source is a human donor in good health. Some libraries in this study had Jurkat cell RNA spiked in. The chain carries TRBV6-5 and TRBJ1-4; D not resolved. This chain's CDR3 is CASSYFPGDEKLFF. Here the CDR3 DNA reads TGTGCCAGCAGTTACTTCCCGGGTGATGAAAAACTGTTTTTT.